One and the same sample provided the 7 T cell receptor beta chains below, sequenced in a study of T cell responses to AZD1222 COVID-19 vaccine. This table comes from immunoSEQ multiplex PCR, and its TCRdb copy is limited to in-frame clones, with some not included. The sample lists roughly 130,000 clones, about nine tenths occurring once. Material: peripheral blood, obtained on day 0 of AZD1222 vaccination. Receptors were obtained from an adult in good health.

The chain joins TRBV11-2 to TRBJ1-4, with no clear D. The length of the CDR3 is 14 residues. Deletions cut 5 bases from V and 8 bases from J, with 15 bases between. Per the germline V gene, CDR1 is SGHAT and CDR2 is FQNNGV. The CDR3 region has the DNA TGTGCCAGCAGCCTCGACACGGCTGGCGAAAAACTGTTTTTT. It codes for CASSLDTAGEKLFF.

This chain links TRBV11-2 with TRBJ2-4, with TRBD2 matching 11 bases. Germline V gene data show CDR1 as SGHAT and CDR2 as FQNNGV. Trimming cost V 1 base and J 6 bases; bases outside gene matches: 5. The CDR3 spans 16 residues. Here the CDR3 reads CASSLALTSGVNIQYF. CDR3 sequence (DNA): TGTGCCAGCAGCTTAGCCCTGACTAGCGGGGTAAACATTCAGTACTTC.

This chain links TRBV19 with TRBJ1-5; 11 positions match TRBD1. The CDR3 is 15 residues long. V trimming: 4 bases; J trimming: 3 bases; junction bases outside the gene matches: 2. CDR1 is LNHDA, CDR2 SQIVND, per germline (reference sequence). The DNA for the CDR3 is TGTGCCAGTAGTAAGGACAGGGGGCTCAATCAGCCCCAGCATTTT. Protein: CASSKDRGLNQPQHF.

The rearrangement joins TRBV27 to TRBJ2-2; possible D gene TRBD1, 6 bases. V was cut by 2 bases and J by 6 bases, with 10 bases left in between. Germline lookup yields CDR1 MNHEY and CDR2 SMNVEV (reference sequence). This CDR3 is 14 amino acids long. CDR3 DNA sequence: TGTGCCAGCAGTTTAGGGGGCGGATCCGGGGAGCTGTTTTTT. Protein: CASSLGGGSGELFF.

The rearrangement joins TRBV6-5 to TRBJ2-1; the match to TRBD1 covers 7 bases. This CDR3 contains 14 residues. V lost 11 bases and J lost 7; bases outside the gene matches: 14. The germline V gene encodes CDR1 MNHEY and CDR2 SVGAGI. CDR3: CAHAHTGDENEQFF. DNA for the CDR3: TGTGCCCATGCCCACACAGGGGATGAGAATGAGCAGTTCTTC.

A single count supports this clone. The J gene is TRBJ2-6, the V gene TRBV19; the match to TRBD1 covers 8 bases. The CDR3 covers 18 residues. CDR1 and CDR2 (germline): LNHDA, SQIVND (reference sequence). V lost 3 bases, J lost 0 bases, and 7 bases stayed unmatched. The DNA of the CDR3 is TGTGCCAGTAGTATGCCGGGACAGGCATCCTCTGGGGCCAACGTCCTGACTTTC. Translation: CASSMPGQASSGANVLTF. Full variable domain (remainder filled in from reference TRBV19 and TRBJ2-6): DGGITQSPKYLFRKEGQNVTLSCEQNLNHDAMYWYRQDPGQGLRLIYYSQIVNDFQKGDIAEGYSVSREKKESFPLTVTSAQKNPTAFYLCASSMPGQASSGANVLTFGAGSRLTVL.

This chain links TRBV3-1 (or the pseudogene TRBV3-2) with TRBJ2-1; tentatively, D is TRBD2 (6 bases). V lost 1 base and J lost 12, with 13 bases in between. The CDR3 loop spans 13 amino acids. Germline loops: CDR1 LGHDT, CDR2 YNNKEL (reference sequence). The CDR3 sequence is CASSQGGSGWQFF. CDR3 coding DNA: TGTGCCAGCAGCCAAGGGGGTAGCGGCTGGCAGTTCTTC.